This passage covers 11 T cell receptor beta chains from one sample sequenced in a study of vaccination and CD4 T cells after COVID-19. Treatment noted: roughly ten-day PBMC culture with coronavirus spike peptide pools or control peptides (ViraFEST assay). No antigen is known for these receptors. The Oncomine TCR Beta short-read assay sequenced DNA from cultured CD4+ T cells. A single record per CDR3 protein comes from TCRdb applying MiXCR to the PCR reads. The sample yields 20,000 or so distinct CDR3 sequences, around 44% seen once. Material for sequencing was CD4+ T cells from blood, cultured in vitro. The receptor source for this set is a human donor who had recovered from COVID-19.

CDR3 bases: TGTGCCTCCGCCGGGGGTAGGGCGAACTATGGCTACACCTTC. Protein sequence: CASAGGRANYGYTF. The chain links TRBV28 to TRBJ1-2; D is possibly TRBD1 (5 bases). The CDR3 loop spans 14 amino acids. Trimming took off 11 bases at V and 2 bases at J, with 18 bases between the two ends. The germline CDR1 and CDR2 sequences are MDHEN and SYDVKM.

Sample share makes this clonotype medium-sized. The gene calls are TRBV20-1 and TRBJ2-7; 14 positions agree with TRBD2. Losses at the gene ends were 0 bases for V and 5 bases for J; bases not matched to a gene: 9. Germline values: CDR1 DFQATT, CDR2 SNEGSKA (reference sequence). The length of the CDR3 is 17 residues. The CDR3 DNA sequence: TGCAGTGCTAGAGACCCAGGGACTAGCGGGAGTGGGGACGAGCAGTACTTC. Protein: CSARDPGTSGSGDEQYF.

The chain is built from TRBV6-1 and TRBJ1-6, with D hard to call. Trimming took 1 base from V and 9 from J, leaving 7 bases between them. CDR1 and CDR2 (germline): MNHNS, SASEGT. The CDR3 length is 13 residues. CDR3 sequence: CASSEDPRSPLHF. For the CDR3, the DNA is TGTGCCAGCAGTGAAGACCCACGTTCACCCCTCCACTTT.

This clonotype was seen a handful of times. The chain joins TRBV19 to TRBJ1-6, with D perhaps TRBD1 (5 bases). V shed 7 bases and J shed 6 bases, with 13 bases lying between them. The CDR3 has 14 amino acids. Germline V gene lookup returns CDR1 LNHDA and CDR2 SQIVND (reference sequence). Written as DNA, the CDR3 is TGTGCCAGTACCCGGGACCCGATTAATTCACCCCTCCACTTT. Protein product: CASTRDPINSPLHF.

This clonotype was found a few times. The chain uses TRBV7-3 and TRBJ1-1; D is ambiguous. This CDR3 region has 13 residues. V dropped 4 bases and J dropped 1 base, with 7 bases sitting between them. CDR1 is SGHTA, CDR2 FQGTGA, per germline. Here the CDR3 DNA reads TGTGCCAGCAGCTCCGGGCCGAACACTGAAGCTTTCTTT. It specifies CASSSGPNTEAFF.

V gene TRBV5-4 combines with J gene TRBJ2-3; 12 nucleotides agree with TRBD1. The V and J ends lost 3 bases and 3 bases, in that order; junction bases with no gene match: 2. The CDR3 has 15 amino acids. The germline gives CDR1 SGHNT, CDR2 YYREEE (reference sequence). The CDR3 nucleotides read TGTGCCAGCAGCTGGGGACAGGGGGCTACAGATACGCAGTATTTT. Its protein is CASSWGQGATDTQYF.

This clonotype was seen a handful of times. V is TRBV27 and J is TRBJ2-5; D may match TRBD1 or TRBD2 (5 bases each). The ends were cut back, 3 bases at V and 6 bases at J, with 11 bases in the middle. This CDR3 comprises 13 residues. The V gene's germline CDR1 is MNHEY and CDR2 SMNVEV (reference sequence). CDR3 DNA: TGTGCCAGCAGTTTTGGGGGTCAAAAGACCCAGTACTTC. Its protein product is CASSFGGQKTQYF.

This clonotype came up once. The chain links TRBV7-9 to TRBJ2-5; the D gene is possibly TRBD2 (6 bases). The CDR3 covers 14 residues. V was clipped by 2 bases and J by 1 base, with 8 bases between them. Germline loops: CDR1 SEHNR, CDR2 FQNEAQ (reference sequence). In DNA, the CDR3 is TGTGCCAGCAGCTTAATCGGGGGCCAAGAGACCCAGTACTTC. Amino acids: CASSLIGGQETQYF.

The rearrangement uses TRBV5-1 and TRBJ2-3; 8 bases line up with TRBD2. CDR1 is SGHRS and CDR2 is YFSETQ in the germline V gene. This CDR3 has 14 residues. V shed 3 bases and J 6 bases; nucleotides not matched to a gene: 6. CDR3 region: CASSSGGGRDTQYF. CDR3 bases: TGCGCCAGCAGCTCGGGGGGGGGGCGCGATACGCAGTATTTT.

This chain uses TRBV7-3 with TRBJ2-1; 8 bases agree with TRBD2. The germline gives CDR1 SGHTA, CDR2 FQGTGA. This CDR3 comprises 13 residues. J was trimmed by 7 bases and V by 1 base; bases with no gene match: 0. The CDR3: CASSLSGGNEQFF. The CDR3 DNA follows: TGTGCCAGCAGCTTAAGCGGGGGGAATGAGCAGTTCTTC.

This clonotype came up once. The J gene is TRBJ2-3, the V gene TRBV5-4; possible D gene TRBD2, 5 bases. With 3 bases removed from V and 2 bases from J, the gap between germline ends came to 7 bases. Germline V gives CDR1 SGHNT, CDR2 YYREEE (reference sequence). CDR3 length equals 13 residues. The CDR3 is CASSSGLTDTQYF. CDR3 in DNA: TGTGCCAGCAGCTCCGGACTCACAGATACGCAGTATTTT.